Following are 7 T cell receptor beta chains from one sample sequenced in a study of blood T cell repertoires in COVID-19. Using immunoSEQ multiplex PCR, the repertoire was profiled, and TCRdb retains in-frame clones only, with some absent. This sample has some 260,000 clones; more than 70% occur once, and the top ten carry roughly 3.1%. The sequencing sample was made of peripheral blood. The receptor source for this set is a woman between 18 and 30 years old with acute or convalescent COVID-19.

The rearrangement uses TRBV30 and TRBJ1-4; no reliable D call. The CDR3 has 11 amino acids. V was pared by 2 bases and J by 8 bases, with 6 bases between. Germline V lookup: CDR1 GTSNPN, CDR2 SVGIG (reference sequence). The CDR3 bases are TGTGCCTGGAGTCGGCGGGAAAAACTGTTTTTT. Translation: CAWSRREKLFF.

V gene TRBV2 combines with J gene TRBJ1-1; tentatively, D is TRBD1 (6 bases). V lost 9 bases and J 3 bases, leaving 14 bases between the germline ends. The germline V gene has CDR1 SNHLY and CDR2 FYNNEI. The CDR3 has 13 residues. CDR3 protein: CASRQAPDTEAFF. Written as DNA, the CDR3 is TGTGCCAGTAGACAGGCGCCGGACACTGAAGCTTTCTTT.

This chain uses TRBV13 with TRBJ1-2; D is undetermined. The CDR3 is 14 residues long. Per germline, CDR1 PRHDT and CDR2 FYEKMQ (reference sequence). The V gene lost 0 bases and the J gene lost 2 bases, with 7 bases spanning the gap. CDR3 sequence reads: CASSLGHQNYGYTF. CDR3 bases: TGTGCCAGCAGCTTAGGACACCAGAACTATGGCTACACCTTC. The variable domain in full, completed from reference TRBV13 and TRBJ1-2, reads AAGVIQSPRHLIKEKRETATLKCYPIPRHDTVYWYQQGPGQDPQFLISFYEKMQSDKGSIPDRFSAQQFSDYHSELNMSSLELGDSALYFCASSLGHQNYGYTFGSGTRLTVV.

This chain connects TRBV6-6 to TRBJ2-3; D not certain. From germline, CDR1 is MNHNY and CDR2 SVGAGI (reference sequence). V gave up 4 bases and J gave up 2 bases, with 13 bases separating them. The CDR3 contains 15 residues. Here the CDR3 DNA reads TGTGCCAGCAGTTCAACAGTGGGTTTCACAGATACGCAGTATTTT. It yields the protein CASSSTVGFTDTQYF.

The CDR3 reads CASSYSQRANYGYTF. The DNA for the CDR3 is TGTGCCAGCAGTTACTCGCAAAGAGCTAACTATGGCTACACCTTC. The V call is TRBV6-5, the J call TRBJ1-2; D call uncertain. CDR3 length: 15 residues. The germline V gene has CDR1 MNHEY and CDR2 SVGAGI. Trimming took off 0 bases at V and 0 bases at J, with 8 bases between the two ends.

This clone was seen once. The chain uses TRBV7-9 and TRBJ1-5, with TRBD1 identical over 9 bases. The length of the CDR3 is 15 residues. Trimming took 4 bases from V and 4 from J; bases not matched to a gene: 5. CDR1 is SEHNR, CDR2 FQNEAQ, per germline (reference sequence). The CDR3 DNA reads TGTGCCAGCAGCTCCCGGGACAGGGATAATCAGCCCCAGCATTTT. Residues: CASSSRDRDNQPQHF. Using reference TRBV7-9 and TRBJ1-5 for the parts outside the CDR3, the full variable domain is DTGVSQNPRHKITKRGQNVTFRCDPISEHNRLYWYRQTLGQGPEFLTYFQNEAQLEKSRLLSDRFSAERPKGSFSTLEIQRTEQGDSAMYLCASSSRDRDNQPQHFGDGTRLSIL.

This clone was detected once. This sample also contains other DNA sequences that code for the same CDR3. The chain has TRBV7-9 and TRBJ1-2, with TRBD1 matching 9 bases. The CDR3 consists of 15 residues. The trim removed 5 bases at V and 3 bases at J, leaving 7 bases unmatched. The germline gives CDR1 SEHNR, CDR2 FQNEAQ (reference sequence). The CDR3, as DNA: TGTGCCAGCAGCCCGGGGACAGGGTTGGACTATGGCTACACCTTC. It is translated as CASSPGTGLDYGYTF.